The TCR beta chain described here comes from a study of cytomegalovirus exposure and HLA in healthy donors. At the level of the study: A prior study identified 110 million or so unique TCR beta sequences from roughly 180 million T cells. Study-wide points: In a later analysis, HLA-associated TCR beta chains were more clonally expanded than equally common others. 87-base-pair reads could not separate some V segments, including TRBV6-2 and TRBV6-3. Presence/absence analyses assumed roughly uniform sequencing depth across donors, which may not hold.

The germline V gene encodes CDR1 MNHNY and CDR2 SVGAGI (reference sequence). The junction had 10 bases not matched to a gene; V was cut back by 5 bases and J by 4 bases. The CDR3 totals 16 residues. A multiplex PCR was run with 60 Vbeta primers and 13 Jbeta primers. Some clones are missing from TCRdb's copy, which holds only in-frame ones; the method was immunoSEQ multiplex PCR. The sample lists about 170,000 clones, under 80% occurring once. About this clone itself: Its matching antigen is unknown.

Sequenced: PBMCs. The receptor's source is a female donor in good health and CMV-seronegative. The V gene is TRBV6-6, the J gene TRBJ2-3; 9 bases agree with TRBD2. The CDR3 bases are TGTGCCAGCAGTGGAACCGGGACTAGCAGTCCAGATACGCAGTATTTT. It codes for CASSGTGTSSPDTQYF.